This record covers a single T cell receptor (beta chain). The clone's antigen remains unknown. No qualities accompany the bases; no much larger clone lies one base away. This specimen belongs to a study of blood T cell repertoires in COVID-19 (dated by TCRdb to 2018 to 2020). Broadly, across the study: Collaborator samples came from the United States, Italy and Spain and covered acute and convalescent phases of COVID-19. The material from the prospective study consisted of cDNA or gDNA derived from T cells, B-cell-depleted T cells, or PBMCs. Samples came from the ongoing ImmuneRACE study (first 160 participants) plus 1,254 subjects from 6 global collaborators. Where available, HLA class I and class II types were obtained from metadata supplied by the sample provider rather than from assay-based typing. The sample metadata nearly always contained a de-identified subject ID, COVID-19 status, age in years and sex. The dataset comprised deeply sampled blood TCRbeta repertoires from subjects exposed to, actively infected with, or recovered from COVID-19. The repertoires were made available in a free public database intended to serve as a resource for research on the immune response to SARS-CoV-2. What the authors observed across the whole study: The quantity of clinical and demographic metadata differed by source and by participant and was supplied without curation.

The immunoSEQ Assay, a bias-controlled multiplex PCR, was used to amplify TCRbeta CDR3 regions from genomic DNA. In the authors' own workflow: Nucleated cell counts per sample were estimated from amplification of reference gene primers within the assay. Sequence reads were collapsed and filtered to measure the absolute abundance of every unique TCRbeta CDR3 rearrangement. For each sample, productive Simpson clonality was calculated by taking the square root of Simpson's diversity index across productive rearrangements. Not all clones reach the TCRdb copy of this immuneACCESS table, which keeps in-frame sequences only. Checked studies attribute under half of the gap to unresolved V genes and leave the rest unexplained. The V and J calls and clone size come from that table; D and trimming were worked out from the DNA. The sample data list some 300,000 clones, and roughly nine tenths of these were observed just once. Approximately 2% of the sample is held by the ten biggest clonotypes.

The CDR3 has 14 amino acids, counting the end cysteine and phenylalanine. The retained sequence is limited to the CDR3, 42 bases, with the frame set at the first base. Collaborating institutions collected whole blood in K2EDTA tubes following their own protocols. For TCRbeta analysis, collaborators shipped samples as frozen whole blood, isolated PBMCs, or DNA extracted from either of those sample types. Sequences were obtained from peripheral blood. Recombination joined TRBV12-2 with TRBJ2-7; TRBD1, the table's D call, lacks a check against the DNA. TRBV12-2 is listed as a pseudogene. The origin of this receptor is a man aged 18 to 35 with active or convalescent COVID-19. The DNA sequence reads TGTGCAAGTCGCCTCCGTACGGACAGGGGCGAGCAGTACTTC. Its product reads: CASRLRTDRGEQYF.